Presented here are 30 T cell receptor beta chains from one specimen sequenced in a study of blood T cell repertoires in COVID-19. Clones were sequenced by immunoSEQ multiplex PCR, and TCRdb holds only the in-frame ones, with some missing. The sample yields around 300,000 clones, approximately 88% seen once. The sample was PBMCs or T cells enriched from blood (not recorded which). Receptors were obtained from a man aged 25 to 40 who had recovered from COVID-19.

The chain is built from TRBV7-9 and TRBJ1-1, with D perhaps matching TRBD1 (6 bases). Germline V gene lookup returns CDR1 SEHNR and CDR2 FQNEAQ (reference sequence). Trimming removed 6 bases at V and 1 base at J, with 12 bases between. This CDR3 region has 14 residues. DNA of the CDR3: TGTGCCAGCAGGGGGGCTTTGGGGAACACTGAAGCTTTCTTT. It encodes CASRGALGNTEAFF.

V usage is TRBV10-2 and J usage is TRBJ2-3, with 8 bases that match TRBD2. With V trimmed by 0 bases and J by 1 base, 3 bases remained unmatched. The CDR3 length is 16 residues. Germline CDR1 is WSHSY and CDR2 is SAAADI. CDR3 bases: TGCGCCAGCAGTGAGTCGAGAGCGGGGGGCACAGATACGCAGTATTTT. Residues: CASSESRAGGTDTQYF.

The gene calls are TRBV7-6 and TRBJ2-5; 11 nucleotides align to TRBD2. V shed 1 base and J 5 bases; nucleotides not matched to a gene: 9. The V gene's germline CDR1 is SGHVS and CDR2 FNYEAQ. The CDR3 covers 17 residues. CDR3 sequence reads: CASSLVAGSGGAETQYF. The CDR3 DNA is TGTGCCAGCAGCTTAGTTGCTGGTAGCGGGGGGGCGGAGACCCAGTACTTC.

The J gene is TRBJ2-1, the V gene TRBV11-1; D is unresolved. V lost 3 bases and J 0 bases, leaving 9 bases between the germline ends. Per the germline V gene, CDR1 is SGHAT and CDR2 is FQDESV (reference sequence). The length of the CDR3 is 15 residues. The CDR3 spells CASSFRSSSYNEQFF. CDR3 bases: TGTGCCAGCAGCTTCCGGTCGAGCTCCTACAATGAGCAGTTCTTC.

The CDR3 coding sequence is TGCGCCAGCACCCCCTCGAGACAGGGACGTTATGGCTACACCTTC. This translates into CASTPSRQGRYGYTF. The rearrangement uses TRBV23-1 and TRBJ1-2; TRBD1 matches 7 bases. Being an ORF, TRBV23-1 has a function that is uncertain. The CDR3 is 15 residues long. With 7 bases clipped from V and 5 bases from J, the junction kept 13 bases outside the gene matches.

This clone appeared once. The V call is TRBV5-5, the J call TRBJ1-2; D may be TRBD1 (5 bases). The CDR3 has 14 residues. Between the trimmed V and J ends, which lost 1 base and 4 bases, there was a span of 11 bases. CDR1 is SGHKS, CDR2 YYEKEE, per germline (reference sequence). In DNA form, the CDR3 reads TGTGCCAGCAGCTTGTGGGCCGACAGCTATGGCTACACCTTC. This gives the protein CASSLWADSYGYTF.

The chain couples TRBV5-1 to TRBJ2-1; TRBD1 aligns across 7 bases. The CDR3 sequence is 14 residues long. The germline V gene encodes CDR1 SGHRS and CDR2 YFSETQ. Unmatched junction bases numbered 9, after V lost 4 bases and J lost 8 bases. The CDR3 loop reads CASSIRTGDDEQFF. The CDR3 DNA reads TGCGCCAGCAGCATACGAACAGGGGACGATGAGCAGTTCTTC.

The chain combines TRBV7-9 with TRBJ1-2, with 9 bases matching TRBD1. J gave up 6 bases and V 5 bases, and 4 bases lay outside the gene matches. Germline CDR1 and CDR2: SEHNR and FQNEAQ (reference sequence). The CDR3 consists of 13 residues. The CDR3: CASSLRDRDGYTF. The CDR3 DNA reads as TGTGCCAGCAGCCTACGGGACAGGGATGGCTACACCTTC.

V and J are TRBV9 and TRBJ2-3; D unresolved. Germline V gives CDR1 SGDLS, CDR2 YYNGEE. The V end was cut by 3 bases, the J end by 7 bases, with 12 bases between. This CDR3 contains 13 residues. CDR3 loop: CASSARRSHTQYF. CDR3 DNA sequence: TGTGCCAGCAGCGCGCGGCGATCACATACGCAGTATTTT.

The rearrangement joins TRBV5-1 to TRBJ2-7; D might be TRBD1 (6 bases). Per the germline V gene, CDR1 is SGHRS and CDR2 is YFSETQ. Between the trimmed V and J ends, which lost 5 bases and 1 base, there was a span of 13 bases. CDR3 length equals 14 residues. The CDR3 DNA follows: TGCGCCAGCAGACGACAGGAGAGTTCCTACGAGCAGTACTTC. Translation gives CASRRQESSYEQYF.

As DNA, the CDR3 is TGTGCCAGCTCCCCTCTCGGCGGGGGCAATGAGCAGTTCTTC. Amino acids: CASSPLGGGNEQFF. The genes are TRBV9 and TRBJ2-1; 7 nucleotides agree with TRBD2. The germline V gene encodes CDR1 SGDLS and CDR2 YYNGEE. The CDR3 length is 14 residues. V shed 7 bases and J 6 bases; nucleotides not matched to a gene: 10.

This chain connects TRBV18 to TRBJ2-3, with D maybe TRBD2 (6 bases). Germline loops: CDR1 KGHSH, CDR2 LQKENI. The CDR3 consists of 12 residues. The V and J ends lost 6 bases and 6 bases respectively, with 10 bases between them. The CDR3 DNA reads TGTGCCAGCTCGCCTACTAGCGATACGCAGTATTTT. The encoded protein is CASSPTSDTQYF.

The chain employs TRBV28 and TRBJ2-2; the match to TRBD1 covers 8 bases. Germline trimming cut 1 base from V and 6 bases from J; bases unmatched to any gene: 10. CDR3 length equals 17 residues. Germline-derived CDR1 and CDR2 are MDHEN and SYDVKM. CDR3 region: CASSLSLRTGIAGELFF. CDR3 bases: TGTGCCAGCAGTTTATCGCTCAGGACAGGGATCGCCGGGGAGCTGTTTTTT.

The DNA of the CDR3 is TGTGCTAGTGGTTTCTGGCAGGGGTATAGGAACACTGAAGCTTTCTTT. This codes for CASGFWQGYRNTEAFF. The chain couples TRBV12-5 to TRBJ1-1, with a possible D match to TRBD1 (6 bases). The CDR3 has 16 amino acids. V lost 3 bases and J lost 1, with 15 bases in between. Germline V gene lookup returns CDR1 LGHNT and CDR2 FRNRAP.

The gene calls are TRBV6-5 and TRBJ2-7; weak D call: TRBD1 (6 bases). V was pared by 4 bases and J by 12 bases, with 19 bases between. The CDR3 length is 13 residues. CDR1 and CDR2 (germline): MNHEY, SVGAGI. The CDR3 DNA reads as TGTGCCAGCAGTTCCCCCAGGGGCCTTGGACGGTACTTC. As protein: CASSSPRGLGRYF.

This chain uses TRBV5-1 with TRBJ2-2; 12 bases line up with TRBD1. CDR1 SGHRS and CDR2 YFSETQ come from the germline V gene. V lost 3 bases, J lost 5 bases, and 17 bases stayed unmatched. CDR3 size: 20 residues. The CDR3 nucleotides are TGCGCCAGCAGCTCCCCTAGCCGGGACAGGGGGCACCTGGAGACCGGGGAGCTGTTTTTT. Translating it yields CASSSPSRDRGHLETGELFF. The variable domain in full, completed from reference TRBV5-1 and TRBJ2-2, reads KAGVTQTPRYLIKTRGQQVTLSCSPISGHRSVSWYQQTPGQGLQFLFEYFSETQRNKGNFPGRFSGRQFSNSRSEMNVSTLELGDSALYLCASSSPSRDRGHLETGELFFGEGSRLTVL.

This chain links TRBV18 with TRBJ1-6; the D is unclear. Germline CDR1 reads KGHSH; CDR2 reads LQKENI. The CDR3 sequence is 16 residues long. V was trimmed by 3 bases and J by 0 bases, leaving 9 bases between them. This chain's CDR3 is CASSPVRASYNSPLHF. As DNA, the CDR3 is TGTGCCAGCTCACCTGTGAGGGCCTCCTATAATTCACCCCTCCACTTT.

This rearrangement joins TRBV29-1 to TRBJ1-1; tentatively, D is TRBD1 (6 bases). This CDR3 comprises 17 residues. V was clipped by 6 bases and J by 6 bases, with 29 bases between them. Germline V gene lookup returns CDR1 SQVTM and CDR2 ANQGSEA. The CDR3 DNA is TGCAGCGTGACTAACCCCCTAGGGGGGAGCGGGACCCCTGAAGCTTTCTTT. It translates to CSVTNPLGGSGTPEAFF.

V is TRBV7-2 and J is TRBJ2-5; D uncertain. CDR3 size: 13 residues. V gave up 3 bases and J gave up 4 bases, with 9 bases separating them. The germline V gene encodes CDR1 SGHTA and CDR2 FQGNSA. The chain's CDR3 is CASSFRFGETQYF. DNA of the CDR3: TGTGCCAGCAGCTTCCGATTCGGAGAGACCCAGTACTTC.

This clone was counted a few times. The CDR3 here is CASSIAVRSNYGYTF. CDR3 bases: TGTGCCAGTAGTATAGCTGTACGGTCTAACTATGGCTACACCTTC. This sequence joins TRBV19 and TRBJ1-2; D not certain. V was pared by 1 base and J by 0 bases, with 9 bases between. Germline loops: CDR1 LNHDA, CDR2 SQIVND (reference sequence). This CDR3 has 15 residues.

The chain uses TRBV7-9 and TRBJ2-1; tentative D call: TRBD1 (6 bases). The CDR3 consists of 17 residues. Per germline, CDR1 SEHNR and CDR2 FQNEAQ (reference sequence). The ends were cut back, 0 bases at V and 4 bases at J, with 16 bases in the middle. This CDR3 is CASSLAVGTQRYNEQFF. Here the CDR3 DNA reads TGTGCCAGCAGCTTAGCGGTTGGGACACAGCGGTACAATGAGCAGTTCTTC. Looking up the rest from reference TRBV7-9 and TRBJ2-1 gives the full variable domain: DTGVSQNPRHKITKRGQNVTFRCDPISEHNRLYWYRQTLGQGPEFLTYFQNEAQLEKSRLLSDRFSAERPKGSFSTLEIQRTEQGDSAMYLCASSLAVGTQRYNEQFFGPGTRLTVL.

The V call is TRBV5-4, the J call TRBJ1-2, with D unclear. The V end lost 0 bases, the J end lost 0 bases, and 9 bases lay between the germline ends. The CDR3 runs to 15 residues. From germline, CDR1 is SGHNT and CDR2 YYREEE (reference sequence). The CDR3 DNA is TGTGCCAGCAGCTTGGAAGTATCAGCTAACTATGGCTACACCTTC. Amino acid sequence: CASSLEVSANYGYTF.

This clone showed up just once. The CDR3 region has the DNA TGTGCCAGCACACGTAGGGTGGCAGGGGTTACTGAAGCTTTCTTT. Its protein product is CASTRRVAGVTEAFF. V usage is TRBV28 and J usage is TRBJ1-1; tentatively, D is TRBD1 (6 bases). The CDR3 extends over 15 amino acids. CDR1 is MDHEN and CDR2 is SYDVKM in the germline V gene. V was clipped by 7 bases and J by 5 bases, with 20 bases between them.

J is TRBJ2-1 and V is TRBV13; 11 bases agree with TRBD2. CDR1 and CDR2 from the germline V gene are PRHDT and FYEKMQ (reference sequence). The length of the CDR3 is 16 residues. After removal of 4 bases from V and 6 bases from J, the junction contained 8 bases not matched to a gene. CDR3 sequence reads: CASSSRLAGPPNEQFF. The CDR3 nucleotides read TGTGCCAGCAGCTCAAGACTAGCGGGACCCCCCAATGAGCAGTTCTTC.

The chain carries TRBV7-9 and TRBJ1-5, with TRBD1 identical over 7 bases. Per the germline V gene, CDR1 is SEHNR and CDR2 is FQNEAQ (reference sequence). The CDR3 runs 14 residues. V lost 5 bases to trimming and J lost 9 bases; unmatched junction nucleotides: 10. The DNA of the CDR3 is TGTGCCAGCAGCGTAACAGGGGCAAATGCGCCCCAGCATTTT. Encoded protein: CASSVTGANAPQHF.

CDR3 in amino acids: CASSHLDGFYGYTF. CDR3 in DNA: TGCGCCAGCAGCCACCTAGACGGATTCTATGGCTACACCTTC. The rearrangement links TRBV4-1 to TRBJ1-2, with D hard to call. Trimming left V 3 bases short and J 4 bases short, with 12 bases between. The CDR3 is made up of 14 amino acids. Looked up from germline, CDR1 is MGHRA and CDR2 is YSYEKL.

The genes are TRBV12-3 or TRBV12-4 and TRBJ1-1; 7 bases are shared with TRBD1. The CDR3 is made up of 13 amino acids. V was pared by 6 bases and J by 0 bases, with 1 base of the junction left unmatched. The CDR3 nucleotides are TGTGCCAGCAGGGGGACAGTGAACACTGAAGCTTTCTTT. Translating gives CASRGTVNTEAFF.

The gene calls are TRBV18 and TRBJ2-1; 8 nucleotides align to TRBD1. CDR3 size: 12 residues. J lost 10 bases, V lost 6 bases, and 5 bases had no gene match. The germline V gene encodes CDR1 KGHSH and CDR2 LQKENI. CDR3 nucleotide sequence: TGTGCCAGCTCCCGACAGGGGCAGGAGCAGTTCTTC. It specifies CASSRQGQEQFF.

V usage is TRBV10-3 and J usage is TRBJ1-2; 7 bases align to TRBD1. Unmatched junction bases numbered 5, after V lost 5 bases and J lost 2 bases. CDR1 is ENHRY, CDR2 SYGVKD, per germline. The length of the CDR3 is 14 residues. CDR3 residues: CAISLDRANYGYTF. CDR3 nucleotides: TGTGCCATCAGTCTCGACAGGGCGAACTATGGCTACACCTTC.

The chain links TRBV4-2 to TRBJ1-1, with 9 bases that match TRBD1. The CDR3 spans 14 residues. Germline-derived CDR1 and CDR2 are LGHNA and YNFKEQ. With V trimmed by 6 bases and J by 5 bases, 7 bases remained unmatched. The CDR3 region is CASSEQGAGTEAFF. The CDR3 nucleotides read TGTGCCAGCAGTGAACAGGGGGCGGGAACTGAAGCTTTCTTT.